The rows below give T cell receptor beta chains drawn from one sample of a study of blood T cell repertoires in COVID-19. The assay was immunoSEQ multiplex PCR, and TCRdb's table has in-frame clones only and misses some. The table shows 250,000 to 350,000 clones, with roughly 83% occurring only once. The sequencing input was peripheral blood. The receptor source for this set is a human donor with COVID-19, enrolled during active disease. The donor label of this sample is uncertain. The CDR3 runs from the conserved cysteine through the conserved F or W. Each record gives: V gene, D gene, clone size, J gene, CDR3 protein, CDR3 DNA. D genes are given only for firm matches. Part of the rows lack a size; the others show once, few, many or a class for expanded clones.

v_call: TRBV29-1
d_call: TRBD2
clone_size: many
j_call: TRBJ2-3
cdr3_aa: CSVAVAGVGSDTQYF
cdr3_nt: TGCAGCGTTGCTGTAGCGGGAGTAGGTTCAGATACGCAGTATTTT

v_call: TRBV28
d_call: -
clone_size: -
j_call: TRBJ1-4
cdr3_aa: CASTPPFGRVGEKLFF
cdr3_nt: TGTGCCAGCACCCCCCCTTTCGGCAGGGTCGGCGAAAAACTGTTTTTT

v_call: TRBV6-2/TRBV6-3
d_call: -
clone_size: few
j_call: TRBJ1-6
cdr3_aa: CASRLRWTLHF
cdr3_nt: TGTGCCAGCCGCCTGAGGTGGACACTCCACTTT

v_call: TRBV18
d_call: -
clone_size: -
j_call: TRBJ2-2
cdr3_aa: CASRSSALQGELFF
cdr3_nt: TGTGCCAGCAGAAGTAGCGCGCTACAAGGGGAGCTGTTTTTT

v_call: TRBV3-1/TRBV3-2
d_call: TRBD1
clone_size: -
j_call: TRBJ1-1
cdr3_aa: CASSSTGDTEAFF
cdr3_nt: TGTGCCAGCAGTTCCACAGGGGACACTGAAGCTTTCTTT

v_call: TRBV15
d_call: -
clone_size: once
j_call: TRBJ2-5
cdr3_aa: CATSRDRGETQYF
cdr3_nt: TGTGCCACCAGCAGAGATAGGGGAGAGACCCAGTACTTC

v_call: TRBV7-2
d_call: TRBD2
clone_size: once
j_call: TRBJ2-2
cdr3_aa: CASSLGTSGAGELFF
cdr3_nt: TGTGCCAGCAGCTTGGGGACTAGCGGGGCCGGGGAGCTGTTTTTT

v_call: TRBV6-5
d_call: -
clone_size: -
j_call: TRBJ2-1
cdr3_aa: CASSYPGDPNNEQFF
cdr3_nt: TGTGCCAGCAGTTACCCCGGGGATCCAAACAATGAGCAGTTCTTC

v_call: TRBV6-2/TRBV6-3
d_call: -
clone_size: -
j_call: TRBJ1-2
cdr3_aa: CASSSTGYGYTF
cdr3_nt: TGTGCCAGCAGTTCTACGGGCTATGGCTACACCTTC

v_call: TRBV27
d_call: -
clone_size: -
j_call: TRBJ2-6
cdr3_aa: CASSFAGLGANVLTF
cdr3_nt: TGTGCCAGCAGTTTTGCGGGGTTAGGGGCCAACGTCCTGACTTTC

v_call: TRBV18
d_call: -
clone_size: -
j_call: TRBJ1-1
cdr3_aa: CASSPLRGFGTEAFF
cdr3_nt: TGTGCCAGCTCACCACTGAGGGGGTTCGGCACTGAAGCTTTCTTT